This section outlines one T cell receptor beta chain sequence together with its context. At survey level, the immunoSEQ assay was run in its v3.0 version. Data came from immunoSEQ multiplex PCR; TCRdb stores just in-frame clones and leaves some out. The profile shows over 25,000 clones, about 93% of them singletons. The CDR3 runs 13 residues. V lost 4 bases and J 8 bases, leaving 11 bases between the germline ends. CDR1 and CDR2 from the germline V gene are MGHDK and SYGVNS. This record belongs to a study of long-term antiretroviral therapy in people with HIV. The clonotype originates from a man aged 40-50 years with HIV. This chain links TRBV25-1 with TRBJ1-4; D is ambiguous. The sequences come from unsorted PBMCs, collected 6.2 years after starting antiretroviral therapy. CDR3 protein: CASSVPPSEKLFF. In DNA, the CDR3 is TGTGCCAGCAGTGTTCCCCCCTCCGAAAAACTGTTTTTT.